The 13 T cell receptor beta chains given below trace back to one sample, sequenced in a study of OX40 agonist ivuxolimab in advanced cancers. Data came from immunoSEQ multiplex PCR; TCRdb stores just in-frame clones and leaves some out. The sample includes 50,000 to 70,000 clones, over 80% of them seen just once. The sample consisted of CD4+ or CD8+ T cells sorted from blood, taken in a trial of the OX40 agonist ivuxolimab. Source of these receptors: an adult with an advanced solid tumor such as melanoma, head and neck, liver or kidney cancer.

About this clone: Mismatch with germline at one junction end may stem from a read error. V is TRBV7-7 and J is TRBJ2-2, with TRBD2 identical over 9 bases. The germline gives CDR1 SSHAT, CDR2 FNYEAQ (reference sequence). The CDR3 is made up of 16 amino acids. The CDR3: CASTPSGVTQGGELFF. CDR3 DNA sequence: TGTGCTAGCACTCCTAGCGGGGTCACCCAGGGCGGGGAGCTGTTTTTT.

The chain combines TRBV7-8 with TRBJ2-7, with 7 bases matching TRBD1. The junction had 7 bases not matched to a gene; V was cut back by 2 bases and J by 0 bases. This CDR3 comprises 16 residues. Per germline, CDR1 SGHVS and CDR2 FQNEAQ. As DNA, the CDR3 is TGTGCCAGCAGCTTAAGGGGTAACAGGGGCTCCTACGAGCAGTACTTC. This encodes CASSLRGNRGSYEQYF. The full variable domain, with the rest looked up from reference TRBV7-8 and TRBJ2-7, is GAGVSQSPRYKVAKRGQDVALRCDPISGHVSLFWYQQALGQGPEFLTYFQNEAQLDKSGLPSDRFFAERPEGSVSTLKIQRTQQEDSAVYLCASSLRGNRGSYEQYFGPGTRLTVT.

V usage is TRBV5-1 and J usage is TRBJ2-2, with 12 bases lining up with TRBD1. The trim removed 3 bases at V and 6 bases at J, leaving 6 bases unmatched. Germline CDR1 reads SGHRS; CDR2 reads YFSETQ. This CDR3 is 16 amino acids long. CDR3 nucleotides: TGCGCCAGCAGCTGGGGGACAGGGGGCAACGCCGGGGAGCTGTTTTTT. Encoded protein: CASSWGTGGNAGELFF. Together with reference TRBV5-1 and TRBJ2-2, the CDR3 gives the full variable domain: KAGVTQTPRYLIKTRGQQVTLSCSPISGHRSVSWYQQTPGQGLQFLFEYFSETQRNKGNFPGRFSGRQFSNSRSEMNVSTLELGDSALYLCASSWGTGGNAGELFFGEGSRLTVL.

This clone was found a few times. The chain employs TRBV21-1 and TRBJ1-5. TRBV21-1 is labeled a pseudogene. This CDR3 region has 14 residues. In DNA form, the CDR3 reads TGTGCCAGCAGCCGCGGGGGGCGGGATCAGCCCCAGCATTTT. This gives the protein CASSRGGRDQPQHF.

The gene calls are TRBV19 and TRBJ2-2; 8 bases are shared with TRBD1. The germline V gene has CDR1 LNHDA and CDR2 SQIVND (reference sequence). Trimming cost V 4 bases and J 4 bases; bases outside gene matches: 14. The CDR3 contains 18 residues. The CDR3 DNA is TGTGCCAGTAGTAGGGGTCGGACAGGGAAAGTCGCCACCGGGGAGCTGTTTTTT. This encodes CASSRGRTGKVATGELFF.

The chain carries TRBV7-6 and TRBJ1-1; TRBD1 might be the D (5 bases). The CDR3 spans 14 residues. CDR1 is SGHVS, CDR2 FNYEAQ, per germline. Trimming left V 2 bases short and J 7 bases short, with 14 bases between. The DNA of the CDR3 is TGTGCCAGCAGCTTATTCGAAAAGGGGAATGAAGCTTTCTTT. Translation gives CASSLFEKGNEAFF.

CDR3 in DNA: TGTGCCAGTAGTACCGGACAGGCCTTTGGCTACACCTTC. Its translation is CASSTGQAFGYTF. This chain joins TRBV19 and TRBJ1-2; 7 bases agree with TRBD1. This CDR3 is 13 amino acids long. Germline V gives CDR1 LNHDA, CDR2 SQIVND (reference sequence). V gave up 4 bases and J gave up 7 bases; unmatched junction bases: 6.

This chain uses TRBV7-6 with TRBJ1-2, with D possibly being TRBD1 (6 bases). Germline loops: CDR1 SGHVS, CDR2 FNYEAQ. Between the trimmed V and J ends, which lost 1 base and 2 bases, there was a span of 20 bases. CDR3 size: 18 residues. The CDR3 spells CASSLVGGAGTGNYGYTF. In DNA, the CDR3 is TGTGCCAGCAGCTTAGTGGGGGGCGCGGGGACTGGGAACTATGGCTACACCTTC. Based on the CDR3 plus reference TRBV7-6 and TRBJ1-2, the full variable domain is GAGVSQSPRYKVTKRGQDVALRCDPISGHVSLYWYRQALGQGPEFLTYFNYEAQQDKSGLPNDRFSAERPEGSISTLTIQRTEQRDSAMYRCASSLVGGAGTGNYGYTFGSGTRLTVV.

This clone showed up just once. The chain joins TRBV5-1 to TRBJ1-6; D ambiguous. CDR3 length equals 15 residues. Trimming took off 4 bases at V and 7 bases at J, with 15 bases between the two ends. CDR1 is SGHRS, CDR2 YFSETQ, per germline. The CDR3 nucleotides are TGCGCCAGCAGCCCCCGACAAGGGAGAAATTCACCCCTCCACTTT. Translation: CASSPRQGRNSPLHF.

The gene calls are TRBV6-1 and TRBJ2-2; D possibly uses TRBD1 or TRBD2 (5 bases each). Trimming pared 5 bases from V and 7 bases from J, leaving 11 bases between. Germline CDR1 and CDR2: MNHNS and SASEGT. There are 13 residues in the CDR3. CDR3 coding DNA: TGTGCCAGCAGTCGGGACCTCAGCGGGGAGCTGTTTTTT. Translated: CASSRDLSGELFF.

The J gene is TRBJ2-7, the V gene TRBV6-5; TRBD1 matches at 7 bases. The CDR3 loop spans 16 amino acids. The junction had 10 bases not matched to a gene; V was cut back by 3 bases and J by 2 bases. Germline CDR1 MNHEY, CDR2 SVGAGI. The CDR3 DNA reads TGTGCCAGCAGTTATCGCCGACAGGGAAATGCCTACGAGCAGTACTTC. Residues: CASSYRRQGNAYEQYF.

The genes are TRBV6-1 and TRBJ1-1; no clear D. CDR3 length equals 13 residues. Germline CDR1 MNHNS, CDR2 SASEGT. The V and J ends lost 8 bases and 0 bases respectively, with 10 bases between them. The CDR3: CASGRNMNTEAFF. The CDR3 nucleotides are TGTGCCAGCGGGAGAAACATGAACACTGAAGCTTTCTTT.

The chain employs TRBV11-2 and TRBJ2-2; 7 nucleotides agree with TRBD1. The trim removed 0 bases at V and 4 bases at J, leaving 2 bases unmatched. The germline V gene has CDR1 SGHAT and CDR2 FQNNGV. The CDR3 runs to 15 residues. This CDR3 is CASSLESGGTGELFF. In DNA form, the CDR3 reads TGTGCCAGCAGCTTAGAGTCAGGGGGCACCGGGGAGCTGTTTTTT. The full variable domain, in which reference TRBV11-2 and TRBJ2-2 provide the parts outside the CDR3, is EAGVAQSPRYKIIEKRQSVAFWCNPISGHATLYWYQQILGQGPKLLIQFQNNGVVDDSQLPKDRFSAERLKGVDSTLKIQPAKLEDSAVYLCASSLESGGTGELFFGEGSRLTVL.